A selection of T cell receptor beta chains follows, all from one sample in a study of T cell repertoires in cytomegalovirus infection. Their cognate antigens are unknown. TCRdb reanalysed the reads using MiXCR and keeps one entry per CDR3 protein. This sample yields some 700,000 distinct CDR3 sequences, of which around 32% are seen a single time; over 15% belongs to the top ten. The specimen was cultured PBMCs, collected from culture after CMV antigen stimulation. All receptors derive from a human donor in good health (CMV status not recorded). Some clones in this sample may be carry-over from other donors' samples. CDR3s leave out the opening cysteine and the closing phenylalanine or tryptophan. Size is stated for part of the rows, as once, few or many counts, or as a class when the clone is expanded.

abundance: few
v_gene: TRBV12-3/TRBV12-4
CDR3aa: ASSFRLAGVGEQF

abundance: .
v_gene: TRBV2
CDR3aa: ASTLISNSYEQY

abundance: .
v_gene: TRBV7-9
CDR3aa: ASSQQGVGEKLF

abundance: few
v_gene: TRBV20-1
CDR3aa: SARTQGIGAEAF

abundance: .
v_gene: TRBV10-3
CDR3aa: ALFPLGQGVQDYEQY

abundance: .
v_gene: TRBV20-1
CDR3aa: SATKRWGASSYEQY

abundance: many
v_gene: TRBV6-1
CDR3aa: ASTDYNSPLH

abundance: few
v_gene: TRBV6-6
CDR3aa: ASSPRGPAEAF

abundance: .
v_gene: TRBV12-3/TRBV12-4
CDR3aa: ASSFNLYEQY

abundance: few
v_gene: TRBV20-1
CDR3aa: SVREVGETQY

abundance: .
v_gene: TRBV12-3/TRBV12-4
CDR3aa: ASSTDNYGYT

abundance: few
v_gene: TRBV6-8
CDR3aa: ASRGVAGAEETQY

abundance: .
v_gene: TRBV6-2/TRBV6-3
CDR3aa: ASSYSSSRGFSAEAF

abundance: many
v_gene: TRBV7-2
CDR3aa: ASSIPGGRETQY

abundance: few
v_gene: TRBV20-1
CDR3aa: SINSRRHEQY

abundance: few
v_gene: TRBV28
CDR3aa: ASSLLDRGRGQPQH

abundance: few
v_gene: TRBV6-5
CDR3aa: ASSYSRRANEQF

abundance: once
v_gene: TRBV4-1
CDR3aa: ASSQEARTGRNNSPLH

abundance: .
v_gene: TRBV5-1
CDR3aa: ASSWEGQVLT

abundance: many
v_gene: TRBV7-6
CDR3aa: ASSLTGENTEAF

abundance: many
v_gene: TRBV7-2
CDR3aa: ASSSNDEQY

abundance: many
v_gene: TRBV7-2
CDR3aa: ASSLVGNLMNTEAF

abundance: .
v_gene: TRBV7-2
CDR3aa: ASRRGLDEQY

abundance: .
v_gene: TRBV20-1
CDR3aa: SAQEASGSLNTQY

abundance: many
v_gene: TRBV7-2
CDR3aa: ASSLEGTESYNEQF

abundance: few
v_gene: TRBV7-4
CDR3aa: ASSSQRQGVSYEQY

abundance: .
v_gene: TRBV7-9
CDR3aa: ASSFSWAENTEAF

abundance: few
v_gene: TRBV7-2
CDR3aa: ASSAYRGQETQY

abundance: .
v_gene: TRBV10-1
CDR3aa: ASSELAGAGYNEQF

abundance: .
v_gene: TRBV29-1
CDR3aa: SWARGTDTQY

abundance: .
v_gene: TRBV4-1
CDR3aa: ASSRILGPSPLH

abundance: .
v_gene: TRBV5-3
CDR3aa: ATSQGARGETQY

abundance: few
v_gene: TRBV7-2
CDR3aa: ASSFMTYGYTYNEQF

abundance: few
v_gene: TRBV12-3/TRBV12-4
CDR3aa: ASSPLRGPFYTQY

abundance: .
v_gene: TRBV7-6
CDR3aa: ASSPRTGGRNEQF

abundance: .
v_gene: TRBV20-1
CDR3aa: SAVNRGGADTQY

abundance: .
v_gene: TRBV7-8
CDR3aa: ASSLSRQGFDEQF

abundance: few
v_gene: TRBV20-1
CDR3aa: SARGGGLADSSYNEQF

abundance: .
v_gene: TRBV7-8
CDR3aa: ASRNRGREGWAQY

abundance: many
v_gene: TRBV7-2
CDR3aa: ASSLETGEETQY

abundance: .
v_gene: TRBV20-1
CDR3aa: SARRGLAGSEQF

abundance: .
v_gene: TRBV12-3/TRBV12-4
CDR3aa: ASSPGRIEQY

abundance: .
v_gene: TRBV11-3
CDR3aa: ASSTGVADNEQF

abundance: .
v_gene: TRBV20-1
CDR3aa: SARVGGSSQETQY

abundance: .
v_gene: TRBV6-1
CDR3aa: ASSPDSINQPQH

abundance: .
v_gene: TRBV11-2
CDR3aa: ASRIDRFGRKNIQY

abundance: many
v_gene: TRBV7-9
CDR3aa: ASSFPSGSYEQY

abundance: few
v_gene: TRBV5-1
CDR3aa: ASSSTSGESYNEQF

abundance: .
v_gene: TRBV20-1
CDR3aa: SARDSGRDEKLF

abundance: .
v_gene: TRBV7-2
CDR3aa: ASSESPGQSYEQY

abundance: few
v_gene: TRBV28
CDR3aa: ASSLRTGSLHQPQH

abundance: many
v_gene: TRBV7-2
CDR3aa: ASSFLSWDNEQF

abundance: .
v_gene: TRBV6-5
CDR3aa: ASSQDKAAGADTQY

abundance: few
v_gene: TRBV6-5
CDR3aa: ASRLLAGAWNEQF

abundance: .
v_gene: TRBV6-6
CDR3aa: ASRELVRSGNTIY

abundance: .
v_gene: TRBV6-1
CDR3aa: TSSNPRGSRSYEQY

abundance: .
v_gene: TRBV7-2
CDR3aa: ASSSSGTKFYEQY

abundance: .
v_gene: TRBV6-5
CDR3aa: ASGAGTGESEQY

abundance: .
v_gene: TRBV3-1
CDR3aa: ASSRDLPARSPLH